This is a list of T cell receptor beta chains from one sample in a study of blood T cell repertoires in COVID-19. The repertoire was sequenced with immunoSEQ multiplex PCR; TCRdb's copy has only in-frame clones and lacks some. The sample contains 200,000 or so clones, around four fifths of which appear only once. Sequencing was carried out using peripheral blood. These receptors all come from a woman of 80 years or more with COVID-19, enrolled during active disease. Each CDR3 is given with its conserved first and last residue. Each record gives: clone size, V gene, D gene, J gene, CDR3 protein, CDR3 DNA. A D gene is named only where the DNA matches it firmly. Where a row states a size, it is once, few, many or the class of an expanded clone; other rows omit it.

>-|TRBV5-4|TRBD1|TRBJ1-4
CASSSGTGREKLFF
TGTGCCAGCAGTTCCGGGACAGGGCGGGAAAAACTGTTTTTT
>-|TRBV11-2|-|TRBJ1-4
CASSSGGGQEKLFF
TGTGCCAGCAGCTCGGGGGGGGGCCAGGAAAAACTGTTTTTT
>-|TRBV6-5|-|TRBJ1-3
CASSRGSAGGNTIYF
TGTGCCAGCAGTCGGGGCAGCGCGGGGGGAAACACCATATATTTT
>-|TRBV18|-|TRBJ1-2
CASSPQGDYGYTF
TGTGCCAGCTCACCACAGGGGGACTATGGCTACACCTTC
>-|TRBV3-1/TRBV3-2|-|TRBJ2-2
CASSRVDTLGLFF
TGTGCCAGCAGCCGAGTGGACACCCTGGGGCTGTTTTTT
>-|TRBV28|-|TRBJ1-1
CASSSPRTANTEAFF
TGTGCCAGCAGTTCACCTCGGACAGCGAACACTGAAGCTTTCTTT
>-|TRBV6-5|TRBD2|TRBJ2-1
CASSYLAGGNNEQFF
TGTGCCAGCAGTTATTTAGCGGGGGGAAACAATGAGCAGTTCTTC
>-|TRBV30|-|TRBJ1-2
CAWKNSGGYGYTF
TGTGCCTGGAAAAATTCAGGCGGGTATGGCTACACCTTC
>-|TRBV12-3/TRBV12-4|-|TRBJ2-5
CASSSQQETQYF
TGTGCCAGCAGTTCCCAACAAGAGACCCAGTACTTC
>-|TRBV6-5|TRBD1|TRBJ1-3
CASSYSDRDNTIYF
TGTGCCAGCAGTTACAGCGACAGGGACAACACCATATATTTT
>-|TRBV28|-|TRBJ1-2
CASSFWGLANYGYTF
TGTGCCAGCAGTTTCTGGGGGCTAGCTAACTATGGCTACACCTTC
>few|TRBV19|TRBD1|TRBJ1-4
CASRLWTGGGEKLFF
TGTGCCAGTCGTCTTTGGACAGGGGGCGGCGAAAAACTGTTTTTT
>-|TRBV5-4|TRBD2|TRBJ2-2
CASSGGGLPNTGELFF
TGTGCCAGCAGCGGGGGGGGACTTCCGAACACCGGGGAGCTGTTTTTT
>few|TRBV30|-|TRBJ1-3
CAWSVSSGNTIYF
TGTGCCTGGAGTGTATCGTCTGGAAACACCATATATTTT
>-|TRBV3-1/TRBV3-2|-|TRBJ1-1
CASSQRSGGNTEAFF
TGTGCCAGCAGCCAAAGGTCCGGGGGGAACACTGAAGCTTTCTTT
>-|TRBV5-1|TRBD2|TRBJ2-3
CASSLERGMDTQYF
TGCGCCAGCAGCTTGGAGCGGGGGATGGATACGCAGTATTTT
>-|TRBV27|-|TRBJ1-6
CASSLGGDIGSPLHF
TGTGCCAGCAGTTTGGGTGGGGACATCGGGTCACCCCTCCACTTT
>-|TRBV10-3|-|TRBJ2-1
CAISDYKTSDEQFF
TGTGCCATCAGTGACTACAAGACTAGTGATGAGCAGTTCTTC
>-|TRBV6-5|-|TRBJ1-2
CASIPGAGYGYTF
TGTGCCAGCATCCCAGGGGCAGGCTATGGCTACACCTTC
>-|TRBV4-1|-|TRBJ2-5
CASSQGGRGWQETQYF
TGCGCCAGCAGCCAAGGTGGTAGGGGGTGGCAAGAGACCCAGTACTTC
>-|TRBV7-2|-|TRBJ2-1
CASSYAAENEQFF
TGTGCCAGCAGCTACGCGGCGGAAAATGAGCAGTTCTTC
>-|TRBV10-3|-|TRBJ2-1
CAIREGGSPYNEQFF
TGTGCCATCAGGGAGGGAGGCTCCCCCTACAATGAGCAGTTCTTC
>-|TRBV7-2|TRBD1|TRBJ1-1
CASSEQGGSGTEAFF
TGTGCCAGCAGCGAGCAGGGGGGAAGCGGCACTGAAGCTTTCTTT
>few|TRBV30|TRBD1|TRBJ2-3
CAWSPGTGYFTDTQYF
TGTGCCTGGAGTCCCGGGACAGGGTACTTCACAGATACGCAGTATTTT
>once|TRBV9|-|TRBJ2-1
CASSVAGGLPQYNEQFF
TGTGCCAGCAGCGTAGCCGGGGGGCTCCCCCAATACAATGAGCAGTTCTTC
>-|TRBV28|-|TRBJ1-5
CASSLEVQPQHF
TGTGCCAGCAGTTTGGAGGTACAGCCCCAGCATTTT
>once|TRBV5-1|-|TRBJ1-2
CASRILGDYGYTF
TGCGCCAGCAGAATCTTAGGGGACTATGGCTACACCTTC
>-|TRBV7-2|TRBD1|TRBJ2-7
CASSPRQGDEQYF
TGTGCCAGCAGCCCCCGACAGGGAGACGAGCAGTACTTC
>-|TRBV19|-|TRBJ1-5
CASKPQGMESQHF
TGTGCCAGTAAACCACAGGGTATGGAGTCCCAGCATTTT
>-|TRBV10-3|-|TRBJ1-5
CAISESRGENQPQHF
TGTGCCATCAGTGAGTCACGGGGGGAGAATCAGCCCCAGCATTTT
>-|TRBV12-3/TRBV12-4|-|TRBJ1-3
CASALVGGNTIYF
TGTGCCAGCGCTTTAGTCGGTGGAAACACCATATATTTT
>-|TRBV3-1/TRBV3-2|TRBD2|TRBJ2-2
CASSQEPLAGGNTGELFF
TGTGCCAGCAGCCAAGAACCTCTAGCGGGGGGGAACACCGGGGAGCTGTTTTTT